Here is one TCR beta chain with its context. Its target is not known. TCRdb called the PCR reads again in MiXCR, with one record for every CDR3 protein. The table includes some 320,000 distinct CDR3 sequences, roughly 24% detected once. This specimen comes from a study of molecular identifiers for immune sequencing clone quantification. General study points: Effector cells kept over 98% of their molecules in clones above 20 RNA copies, while naive cells kept under 1% there.

Libraries from naive CD8 cells were generated from 20,000 to 1,000,000 sorted cells (with 10%, 30% or 50% RNA). CDR3 length equals 17 residues. V dropped 4 bases and J dropped 2; count of bases not matched to a gene: 8. Germline CDR1 reads SEHNR; CDR2 reads FQNEAQ (reference sequence). Sequencing used naive CD8+ T cells from blood, with Jurkat cell RNA spiked in. Subset specified: FACS-sorted CD8+CD4-CCR7+CD45RA+ naive T cells. This sequence was found in a human donor in good health. Some libraries in this study had Jurkat cell RNA spiked in. The rearrangement joins TRBV7-9 to TRBJ2-7; 13 bases are a match to TRBD2. The CDR3 region has the DNA TGTGCCAGCAGCTCCGGACTAGCGGGAGAATTCGCCTACGAGCAGTACTTC. It encodes CASSSGLAGEFAYEQYF.